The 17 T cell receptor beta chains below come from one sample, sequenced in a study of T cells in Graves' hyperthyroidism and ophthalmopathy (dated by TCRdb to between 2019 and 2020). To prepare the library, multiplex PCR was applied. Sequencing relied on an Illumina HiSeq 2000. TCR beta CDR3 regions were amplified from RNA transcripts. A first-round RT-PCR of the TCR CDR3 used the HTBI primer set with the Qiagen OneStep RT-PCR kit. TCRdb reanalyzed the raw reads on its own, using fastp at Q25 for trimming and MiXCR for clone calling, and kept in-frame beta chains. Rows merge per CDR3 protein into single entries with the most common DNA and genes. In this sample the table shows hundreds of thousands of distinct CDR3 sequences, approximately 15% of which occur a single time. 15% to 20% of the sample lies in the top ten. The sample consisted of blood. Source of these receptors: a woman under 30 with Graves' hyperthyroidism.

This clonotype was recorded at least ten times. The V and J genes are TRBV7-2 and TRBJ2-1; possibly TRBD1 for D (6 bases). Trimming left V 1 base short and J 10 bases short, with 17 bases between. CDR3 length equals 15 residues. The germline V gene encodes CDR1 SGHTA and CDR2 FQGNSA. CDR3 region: CASSLGLDSSFEQFF. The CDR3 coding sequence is TGTGCCAGCAGCTTAGGGCTGGACAGTAGTTTCGAGCAGTTCTTC.

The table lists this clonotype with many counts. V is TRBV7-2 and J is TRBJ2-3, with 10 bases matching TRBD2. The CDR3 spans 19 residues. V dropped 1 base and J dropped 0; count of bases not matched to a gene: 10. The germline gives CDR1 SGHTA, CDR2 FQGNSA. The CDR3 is CASSLGPPAGGLSTDTQYF. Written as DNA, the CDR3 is TGTGCCAGCAGCTTAGGGCCCCCAGCGGGGGGGCTTAGCACAGATACGCAGTATTTT.

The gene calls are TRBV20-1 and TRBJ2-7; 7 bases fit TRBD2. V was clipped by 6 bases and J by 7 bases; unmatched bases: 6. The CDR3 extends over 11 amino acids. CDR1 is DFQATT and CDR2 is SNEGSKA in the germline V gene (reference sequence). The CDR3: CSAPRAGEQYF. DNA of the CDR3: TGCAGTGCCCCCAGAGCGGGGGAGCAGTACTTC.

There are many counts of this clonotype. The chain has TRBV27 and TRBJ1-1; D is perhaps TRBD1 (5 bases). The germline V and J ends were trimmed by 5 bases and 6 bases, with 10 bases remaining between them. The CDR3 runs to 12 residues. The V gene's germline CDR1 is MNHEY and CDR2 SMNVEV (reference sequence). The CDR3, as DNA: TGTGCCAGCAGTAGGGGTAGCGCTGAAGCTTTCTTT. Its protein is CASSRGSAEAFF.

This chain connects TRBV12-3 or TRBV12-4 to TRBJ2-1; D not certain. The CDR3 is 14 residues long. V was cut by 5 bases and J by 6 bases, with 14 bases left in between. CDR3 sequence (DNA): TGTGCCAGCAGTCCCCCGGTAGTTTCCAATGAGCAGTTCTTC. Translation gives CASSPPVVSNEQFF.

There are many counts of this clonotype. The DNA of the CDR3 is TGTGCCAGCAGTGAATCCAGATCTAATGAAAAACTGTTTTTT. Protein: CASSESRSNEKLFF. The genes are TRBV2 and TRBJ1-4, with D unresolved. Germline values: CDR1 SNHLY, CDR2 FYNNEI. Trimming took 2 bases from V and 3 from J, leaving 7 bases between them. The CDR3 loop spans 14 amino acids.

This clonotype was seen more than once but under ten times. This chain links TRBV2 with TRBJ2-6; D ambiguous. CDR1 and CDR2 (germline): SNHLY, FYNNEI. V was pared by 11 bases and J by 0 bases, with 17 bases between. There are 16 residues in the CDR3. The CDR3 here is CAVYGHRSSGANVLTF. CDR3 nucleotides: TGTGCCGTATACGGGCACCGCAGCTCTGGGGCCAACGTCCTGACTTTC. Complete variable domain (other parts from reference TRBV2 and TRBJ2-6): EPEVTQTPSHQVTQMGQEVILRCVPISNHLYFYWYRQILGQKVEFLVSFYNNEISEKSEIFDDQFSVERPDGSNFTLKIRSTKLEDSAMYFCAVYGHRSSGANVLTFGAGSRLTVL.

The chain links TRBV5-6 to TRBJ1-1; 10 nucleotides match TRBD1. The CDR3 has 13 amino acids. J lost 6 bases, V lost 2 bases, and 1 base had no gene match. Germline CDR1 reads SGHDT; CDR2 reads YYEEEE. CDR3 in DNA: TGTGCCAGCAGCTTTGGGACAGGGGCTGAAGCTTTCTTT. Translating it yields CASSFGTGAEAFF. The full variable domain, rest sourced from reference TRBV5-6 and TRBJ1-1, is DAGVTQSPTHLIKTRGQQVTLRCSPKSGHDTVSWYQQALGQGPQFIFQYYEEEERQRGNFPDRFSGHQFPNYSSELNVNALLLGDSALYLCASSFGTGAEAFFGQGTRLTVV.

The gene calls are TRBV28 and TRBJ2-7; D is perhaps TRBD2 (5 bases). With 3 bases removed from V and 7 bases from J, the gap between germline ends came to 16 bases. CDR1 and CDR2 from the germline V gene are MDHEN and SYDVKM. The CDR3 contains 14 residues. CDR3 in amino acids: CASSFGQTTGEQYF. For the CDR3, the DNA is TGTGCCAGCAGTTTTGGTCAGACTACCGGGGAGCAGTACTTC. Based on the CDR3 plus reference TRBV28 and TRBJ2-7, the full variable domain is DVKVTQSSRYLVKRTGEKVFLECVQDMDHENMFWYRQDPGLGLRLIYFSYDVKMKEKGDIPEGYSVSREKKERFSLILESASTNQTSMYLCASSFGQTTGEQYFGPGTRLTVT.

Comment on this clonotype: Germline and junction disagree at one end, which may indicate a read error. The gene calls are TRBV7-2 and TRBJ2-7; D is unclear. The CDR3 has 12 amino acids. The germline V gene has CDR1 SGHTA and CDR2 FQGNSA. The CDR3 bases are TGTGCCGGCAGCCGCGACCAAGGCGAGCAGTACTTC. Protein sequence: CAGSRDQGEQYF. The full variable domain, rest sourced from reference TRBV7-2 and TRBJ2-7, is GAGVSQSPSNKVTEKGKDVELRCDPISGHTALYWYRQSLGQGLEFLIYFQGNSAPDKSGLPSDRFSAERTGGSVSTLTIQRTQQEDSAVYLCAGSRDQGEQYFGPGTRLTVT.

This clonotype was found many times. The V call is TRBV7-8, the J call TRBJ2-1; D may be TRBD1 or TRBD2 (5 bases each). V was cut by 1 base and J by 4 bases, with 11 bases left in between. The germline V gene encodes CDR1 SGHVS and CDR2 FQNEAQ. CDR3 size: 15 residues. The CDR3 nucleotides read TGTGCCAGCAGCTTAGGGACCAGGGAGTACAATGAGCAGTTCTTC. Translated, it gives CASSLGTREYNEQFF.

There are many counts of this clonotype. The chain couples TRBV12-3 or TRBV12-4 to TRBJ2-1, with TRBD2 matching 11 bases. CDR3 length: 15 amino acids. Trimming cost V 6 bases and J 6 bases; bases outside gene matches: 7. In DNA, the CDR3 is TGTGCCAGCAGCCATGGACTAGCGGGCCTCAATGAGCAGTTCTTC. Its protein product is CASSHGLAGLNEQFF.

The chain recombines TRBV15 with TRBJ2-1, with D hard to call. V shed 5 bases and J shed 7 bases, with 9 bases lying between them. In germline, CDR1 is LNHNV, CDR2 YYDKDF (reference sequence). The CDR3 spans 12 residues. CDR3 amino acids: CATSPPGNEQFF. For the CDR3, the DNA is TGTGCCACCAGCCCCCCCGGGAATGAGCAGTTCTTC.

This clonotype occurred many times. CDR3 loop: CAIRGTYEQYF. CDR3 coding DNA: TGTGCCATCAGGGGGACCTACGAGCAGTACTTC. The V and J genes are TRBV10-3 and TRBJ2-7; D gene uncertain. Trimming shortened V by 6 bases and J by 2 bases, and 5 bases separated the two germline ends. This CDR3 region has 11 residues. Germline values: CDR1 ENHRY, CDR2 SYGVKD.

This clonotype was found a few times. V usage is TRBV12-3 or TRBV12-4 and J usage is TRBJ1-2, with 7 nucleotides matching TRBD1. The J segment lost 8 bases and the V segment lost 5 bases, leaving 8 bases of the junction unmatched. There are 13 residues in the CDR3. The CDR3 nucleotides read TGTGCCAGCAGTCCAAGACAGGGTGGAGGCTACACCTTC. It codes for CASSPRQGGGYTF.

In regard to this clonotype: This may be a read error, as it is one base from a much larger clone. In DNA form, the CDR3 reads TGTGCCAGCAGTCGGGACAGGAGCTCCTACGAGCGGTACTTC. This codes for CASSRDRSSYERYF. The chain uses TRBV2 and TRBJ2-7; the match to TRBD1 covers 8 bases. Per the germline V gene, CDR1 is SNHLY and CDR2 is FYNNEI. CDR3 size: 14 residues.

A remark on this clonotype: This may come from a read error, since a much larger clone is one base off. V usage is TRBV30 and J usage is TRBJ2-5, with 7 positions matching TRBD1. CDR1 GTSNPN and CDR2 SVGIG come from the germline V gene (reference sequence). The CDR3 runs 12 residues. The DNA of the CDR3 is TGTGCCTGGAACAGGGGTGGAGAGAGCCAGTACTTC. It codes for CAWNRGGESQYF.